This is a list of T cell receptor beta chains from one sample in a study of blood T cell repertoires in COVID-19. TCRdb's copy holds only in-frame clones and misses some; the assay was immunoSEQ multiplex PCR. Here the sample spans 150,000 or so clones, roughly 79% being singletons. Sequencing input: peripheral blood. The receptor source for this set is a woman older than 75 with acute or convalescent COVID-19. The conserved cysteine and the conserved F or W are not part of the CDR3 here.

j_gene | v_gene | CDR3aa
TRBJ1-2 | TRBV18 | ASSPGGQGARGYT
TRBJ1-5 | TRBV12-3/TRBV12-4 | ASSFSKQPQH
TRBJ2-7 | TRBV3-1/TRBV3-2 | ASSTTGAGDEQY
TRBJ1-1 | TRBV7-8 | ASSLPAIRGTEAF
TRBJ2-7 | TRBV7-9 | ASSLGTATYEQY
TRBJ2-7 | TRBV3-1/TRBV3-2 | ASSQDASGMYEQY
TRBJ2-1 | TRBV24-1 | ATSPSGGYNEQF
TRBJ1-6 | TRBV6-1 | ASSEQGGYNSPLH
TRBJ1-2 | TRBV7-2 | ASSLDREDGYT
TRBJ2-1 | TRBV2 | ASSEAGLAGYNEQF
TRBJ1-1 | TRBV18 | ASSWSRDTEAF
TRBJ1-5 | TRBV2 | ASSEAAGGQQPQH
TRBJ2-6 | TRBV5-1 | ASSHGGASGANVLT
TRBJ1-2 | TRBV19 | ASSMEGYSNYGYT
TRBJ1-3 | TRBV27 | ASSSGLSGNTIY
TRBJ2-1 | TRBV27 | ASSLGRAGDEQF
TRBJ1-1 | TRBV29-1 | SAGTGWAEAF
TRBJ2-5 | TRBV9 | ASSGSTGLAGETQY
TRBJ1-1 | TRBV29-1 | SARTGTTEAF
TRBJ2-7 | TRBV5-1 | ASSSGGYEQY
TRBJ2-7 | TRBV7-2 | ASSLVRGDQGEQY
TRBJ1-1 | TRBV7-9 | ASSLGWTPNTEAF
TRBJ2-5 | TRBV4-3 | ASSQDLETQY
TRBJ2-2 | TRBV5-6 | ASSLSSGTNTGELF
TRBJ2-1 | TRBV29-1 | SAAGLAGGTYNEQF
TRBJ1-2 | TRBV30 | ASYRSPNYGYT
TRBJ1-5 | TRBV18 | ASSPDRGQPQH
TRBJ2-7 | TRBV11-2 | ASSPTYDEQY
TRBJ1-1 | TRBV2 | ASSGRVYSTEAF
TRBJ1-2 | TRBV28 | ASSSSRTGAKSYGYT
TRBJ2-2 | TRBV7-2 | ASLRYSGELF
TRBJ2-1 | TRBV2 | ASTLGTARSDEQF
TRBJ1-5 | TRBV12-3/TRBV12-4 | ASRQGQQPQH
TRBJ2-5 | TRBV5-1 | ASSSDSRQTQY
TRBJ1-6 | TRBV4-2 | ASSQDFLAGLNSPLH
TRBJ2-1 | TRBV19 | ASRKRAYNEQF
TRBJ2-3 | TRBV27 | ASSRRDSSSTDTQY
TRBJ2-2 | TRBV6-5 | ASSQYRGTGELF
TRBJ2-1 | TRBV15 | ATSRDPSNEQF
TRBJ2-1 | TRBV7-9 | ASSPLLAKNEQF
TRBJ1-2 | TRBV5-4 | ASSSRGMNYGYT
TRBJ1-6 | TRBV5-4 | ASSTGQGRPDSPLH
TRBJ2-5 | TRBV6-2/TRBV6-3 | ASSYTQSGRAGRETQY
TRBJ1-2 | TRBV5-1 | ASSLGQPRDPGYT
TRBJ1-1 | TRBV7-9 | ASSLWFWTGGVGNTEAF
TRBJ1-6 | TRBV7-2 | ASSSSGRTPSRYNSPLH